This T cell receptor beta chain derives from a study of blood T cell repertoires in COVID-19. TCRdb keeps only in-frame clones here, not all; method: immunoSEQ multiplex PCR. This sample carries some 220,000 clones, about 80% of them seen once, and the ten largest clones take about 1.3%. CDR3 size: 16 residues. The ends lost 5 bases at V and 9 bases at J; junction bases unmatched: 15. Looked up from germline, CDR1 is LNHDA and CDR2 is SQIVND (reference sequence). This TCR came from a woman aged 40-49 years with acute COVID-19. The specimen was PBMCs or T cells enriched from blood (not recorded which). The chain recombines TRBV19 with TRBJ1-5; TRBD1 matches 8 bases. The CDR3 DNA reads as TGTGCCAGTAGTCTAAGACAGGGGCCACCCTCGGGGCCCCAGCATTTT. Protein: CASSLRQGPPSGPQHF.